This passage covers 17 T cell receptor beta chains from one sample sequenced in a study of T cells in Graves' hyperthyroidism and ophthalmopathy. Amplified regions were TCR beta CDR3 sequences from RNA transcripts. The HTBI primer set drove a first-round RT-PCR of the TCR CDR3. Each CDR3 protein gets one entry after TCRdb re-called the multiplex PCR reads with MiXCR. This sample has 560,000 or so distinct CDR3 sequences, with approximately 44% found just once. Sequencing was performed on peripheral blood or thyroid tissue (not recorded which). All receptors derive from a woman in her late teens or twenties with Graves' hyperthyroidism.

This clonotype was counted at least ten times. The chain couples TRBV2 to TRBJ1-5; D might be TRBD1 (5 bases). The CDR3 is 14 amino acids. The ends were cut back, 2 bases at V and 2 bases at J, with 7 bases in the middle. Germline values: CDR1 SNHLY, CDR2 FYNNEI. The chain's CDR3 is CASSESQGNQPQHF. CDR3 DNA: TGTGCCAGCAGTGAATCACAGGGCAATCAGCCCCAGCATTTT.

This clonotype was recorded many times. The chain carries TRBV12-3 or TRBV12-4 and TRBJ2-2; perhaps TRBD2 as D (5 bases). Trimming pared 10 bases from V and 6 bases from J, leaving 12 bases between. The CDR3 totals 12 residues. CDR3 protein: CATSRRPGELFF. As DNA, the CDR3 is TGTGCCACTTCGCGGAGGCCCGGGGAGCTGTTTTTT.

This clonotype was found many times. This chain links TRBV7-2 with TRBJ2-2; D remains unclear. The germline V gene has CDR1 SGHTA and CDR2 FQGNSA. The CDR3 covers 13 residues. Trimming took 5 bases from V and 7 from J, leaving 11 bases between them. The CDR3 DNA is TGTGCCAGCAGCCAATCCACGATCGGGGAGCTGTTTTTT. Protein sequence: CASSQSTIGELFF.

The rearrangement uses TRBV11-2 and TRBJ2-5; TRBD2 matches 7 bases. The CDR3 is made up of 14 amino acids. Per the germline V gene, CDR1 is SGHAT and CDR2 is FQNNGV. V was clipped by 8 bases and J by 1 base; unmatched bases: 7. CDR3 DNA sequence: TGTGCCAGCTCGCCAAGCGGGATCCAAGAGACCCAGTACTTC. It yields the protein CASSPSGIQETQYF.

This clonotype has a handful of counts. This chain uses TRBV10-2 with TRBJ1-2; D remains unclear. CDR1 WSHSY and CDR2 SAAADI come from the germline V gene. V was cut by 4 bases and J by 2 bases, with 11 bases left in between. This CDR3 has 14 residues. The CDR3 protein is CASSGIGENYGYTF. The CDR3 DNA follows: TGCGCCAGCAGTGGGATCGGGGAGAACTATGGCTACACCTTC.

The sample holds one count of this clonotype. Sequence at one end of the junction differs from germline and may be a read error. The rearrangement joins TRBV12-3 or TRBV12-4 to TRBJ1-5; D is possibly TRBD1 (6 bases). The CDR3 is 14 amino acids. CDR3 sequence (DNA): TGTGCCGGCAGCCCACAGGGTTCCAATCAGCCCCAGCATTTT. Its translation is CAGSPQGSNQPQHF.

This clonotype was seen a handful of times. The chain recombines TRBV7-9 with TRBJ2-7; 7 nucleotides agree with TRBD1. The germline gives CDR1 SEHNR, CDR2 FQNEAQ (reference sequence). J lost 5 bases, V lost 3 bases, and 7 bases had no gene match. This CDR3 contains 14 residues. Here the CDR3 DNA reads TGTGCCAGCAGCTTCCTGACAGGGTCCCACGAGCAGTACTTC. It specifies CASSFLTGSHEQYF.

The rearrangement uses TRBV29-1 and TRBJ1-2, with a tentative D call TRBD1 (5 bases). Trimming shortened V by 8 bases and J by 0 bases, and 10 bases separated the two germline ends. Germline CDR1 is SQVTM and CDR2 is ANQGSEA. CDR3 length equals 12 residues. The CDR3 loop is CSLAGSNYGYTF. The CDR3 DNA sequence: TGCAGCTTAGCAGGGTCTAACTATGGCTACACCTTC.

This clonotype appeared many times. This chain uses TRBV2 with TRBJ1-6, with D tentatively TRBD1 (5 bases). The CDR3 extends over 14 amino acids. Trimming took 7 bases from V and 7 from J, leaving 14 bases between them. Germline V gene data show CDR1 as SNHLY and CDR2 as FYNNEI. The CDR3 reads CASNRGFGNSPLHF. In DNA form, the CDR3 reads TGTGCCAGCAATCGGGGGTTTGGGAATTCACCCCTCCACTTT.

The chain joins TRBV29-1 to TRBJ1-2; 10 positions agree with TRBD1. The trim removed 0 bases at V and 3 bases at J, leaving 1 base unmatched. Per the germline V gene, CDR1 is SQVTM and CDR2 is ANQGSEA. CDR3 size: 14 residues. This CDR3 reads CSVEEGTGDYGYTF. CDR3 DNA sequence: TGCAGCGTTGAAGAGGGGACAGGGGACTATGGCTACACCTTC.

The chain links TRBV7-8 to TRBJ1-5; TRBD1 agrees at 11 bases. CDR3 length: 18 residues. From germline, CDR1 is SGHVS and CDR2 FQNEAQ. V gave up 2 bases and J gave up 4 bases; unmatched junction bases: 10. The CDR3 here is CASSLKFGTGGRNQPQHF. As DNA, the CDR3 is TGTGCCAGCAGCTTAAAATTCGGGACAGGGGGTCGAAATCAGCCCCAGCATTTT.

This chain uses TRBV10-2 with TRBJ2-7, with D perhaps given as TRBD1 or TRBD2 (5 bases each). V dropped 6 bases and J dropped 1 base, with 13 bases sitting between them. Per germline, CDR1 WSHSY and CDR2 SAAADI. The CDR3 runs 14 residues. The DNA of the CDR3 is TGCGCCAGCAGCTTGTGGGACCGTTCCTACGAGCAGTACTTC. Amino acids: CASSLWDRSYEQYF.

The chain is built from TRBV29-1 and TRBJ1-2, with D perhaps matching TRBD1 (5 bases). The CDR3 length is 12 residues. Germline-derived CDR1 and CDR2 are SQVTM and ANQGSEA. Deletions cut 6 bases from V and 4 bases from J, with 12 bases between. The CDR3 loop reads CSVKRGSYGYTF. Here the CDR3 DNA reads TGCAGCGTGAAGCGGGGGTCCTATGGCTACACCTTC.

This clonotype has only a few counts. V is TRBV19 and J is TRBJ1-2; 8 bases match TRBD1. The germline gives CDR1 LNHDA, CDR2 SQIVND (reference sequence). The J segment lost 4 bases and the V segment lost 6 bases, leaving 10 bases of the junction unmatched. This CDR3 spans 15 amino acids. DNA for the CDR3: TGTGCCAGTAGCCCCCCAGGGACAGGCCGCTATGGCTACACCTTC. The encoded protein is CASSPPGTGRYGYTF. Based on the CDR3 plus reference TRBV19 and TRBJ1-2, the full variable domain is DGGITQSPKYLFRKEGQNVTLSCEQNLNHDAMYWYRQDPGQGLRLIYYSQIVNDFQKGDIAEGYSVSREKKESFPLTVTSAQKNPTAFYLCASSPPGTGRYGYTFGSGTRLTVV.

The chain employs TRBV2 and TRBJ2-7; tentative D call: TRBD2 (6 bases). The germline CDR1 and CDR2 sequences are SNHLY and FYNNEI. This CDR3 is 14 amino acids long. V was shortened by 7 bases and J by 4 bases, with 17 bases between the two germline ends. CDR3 DNA sequence: TGTGCCAGCAAAGAGACGGGAGTTATGTACGAGCAGTACTTC. Translation gives CASKETGVMYEQYF.

The chain couples TRBV7-3 to TRBJ2-7; D is ambiguous. The V end lost 2 bases, the J end lost 6 bases, and 11 bases lay between the germline ends. The CDR3 is 13 amino acids. CDR1 SGHTA and CDR2 FQGTGA come from the germline V gene. CDR3 residues: CASSLQAACEQYF. DNA of the CDR3: TGTGCCAGCAGCTTACAGGCTGCCTGCGAGCAGTACTTC.

This clonotype occurred many times. V gene TRBV10-3 combines with J gene TRBJ1-4; 9 nucleotides agree with TRBD1. Trimming took 8 bases from V and 4 from J; bases not matched to a gene: 5. The CDR3 is 14 amino acids. Germline V gene sequence: CDR1 ENHRY, CDR2 SYGVKD. The CDR3 region is CAIGKGQGNEKLFF. CDR3 in DNA: TGTGCCATCGGAAAGGGACAGGGTAATGAAAAACTGTTTTTT.